The TCR beta chain under discussion was sequenced for a study of shared clonotypes between healthy human individuals. The V and J ends lost 6 bases and 7 bases respectively, with 9 bases between them. Germline loops: CDR1 MDHEN, CDR2 SYDVKM. CDR3 length equals 12 residues. TCRdb's table, derived via immunoSEQ multiplex PCR, lists solely in-frame clones and lacks some. The data show roughly 1,100,000 clones, approximately 70% seen once. The sequencing sample was made of memory CD4+ T cells sorted from blood. Subset meaning: CD45RA-negative fraction. This chain links TRBV28 with TRBJ1-4; no reliable D call. The clonotype originates from a man aged 18 to 30 in good health. The CDR3 reads CASRAFGEKLFF. Written as DNA, the CDR3 is TGTGCCAGCAGGGCGTTCGGTGAAAAACTGTTTTTT. Full variable domain (missing parts from reference TRBV28 and TRBJ1-4): DVKVTQSSRYLVKRTGEKVFLECVQDMDHENMFWYRQDPGLGLRLIYFSYDVKMKEKGDIPEGYSVSREKKERFSLILESASTNQTSMYLCASRAFGEKLFFGSGTQLSVL.